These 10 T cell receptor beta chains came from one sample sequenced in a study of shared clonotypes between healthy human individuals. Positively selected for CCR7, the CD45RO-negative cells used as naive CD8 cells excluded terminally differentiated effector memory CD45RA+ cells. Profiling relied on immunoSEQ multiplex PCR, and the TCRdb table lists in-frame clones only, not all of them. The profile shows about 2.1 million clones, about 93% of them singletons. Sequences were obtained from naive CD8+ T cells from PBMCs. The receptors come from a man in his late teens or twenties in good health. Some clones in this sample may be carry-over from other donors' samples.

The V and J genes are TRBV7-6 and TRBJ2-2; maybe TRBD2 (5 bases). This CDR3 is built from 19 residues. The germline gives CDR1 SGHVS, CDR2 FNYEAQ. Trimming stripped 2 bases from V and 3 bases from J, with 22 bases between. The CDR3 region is CASSLLAILGGRDTGELFF. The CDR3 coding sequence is TGTGCCAGCAGCTTATTGGCGATATTGGGCGGGCGAGACACCGGGGAGCTGTTTTTT.

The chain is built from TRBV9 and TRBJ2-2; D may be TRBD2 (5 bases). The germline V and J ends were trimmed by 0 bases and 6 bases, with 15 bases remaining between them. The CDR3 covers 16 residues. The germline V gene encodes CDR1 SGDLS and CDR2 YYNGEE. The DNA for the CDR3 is TGTGCCAGCAGCGTAGCAGGAGGCCCCGCCTCCGGGGAGCTGTTTTTT. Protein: CASSVAGGPASGELFF.

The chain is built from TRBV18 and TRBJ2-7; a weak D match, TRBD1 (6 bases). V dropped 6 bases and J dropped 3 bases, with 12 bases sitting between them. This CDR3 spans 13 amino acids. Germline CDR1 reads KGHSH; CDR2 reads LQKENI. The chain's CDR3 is CASSVGRGYEQYF. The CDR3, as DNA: TGTGCCAGCTCGGTCGGCAGGGGCTACGAGCAGTACTTC.

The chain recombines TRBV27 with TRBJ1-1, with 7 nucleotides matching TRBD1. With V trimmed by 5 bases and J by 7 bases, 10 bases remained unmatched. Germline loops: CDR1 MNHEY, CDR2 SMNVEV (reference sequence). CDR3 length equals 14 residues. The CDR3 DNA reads TGTGCCAGCAGTCCAAACAGGGGATCAGGTGAAGCTTTCTTT. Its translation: CASSPNRGSGEAFF.

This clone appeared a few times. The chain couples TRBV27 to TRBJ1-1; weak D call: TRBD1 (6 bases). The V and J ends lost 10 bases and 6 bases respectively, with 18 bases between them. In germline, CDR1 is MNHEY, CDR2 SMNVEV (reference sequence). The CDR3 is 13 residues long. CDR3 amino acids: CATASWGLAEAFF. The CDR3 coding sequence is TGTGCCACGGCAAGTTGGGGGCTGGCTGAAGCTTTCTTT.

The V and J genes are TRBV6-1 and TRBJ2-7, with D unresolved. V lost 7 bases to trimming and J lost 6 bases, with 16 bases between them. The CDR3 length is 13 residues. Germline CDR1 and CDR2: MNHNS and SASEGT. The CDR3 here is CASNELRGSEQYF. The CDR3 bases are TGTGCCAGCAACGAGCTCAGAGGTTCCGAGCAGTACTTC.

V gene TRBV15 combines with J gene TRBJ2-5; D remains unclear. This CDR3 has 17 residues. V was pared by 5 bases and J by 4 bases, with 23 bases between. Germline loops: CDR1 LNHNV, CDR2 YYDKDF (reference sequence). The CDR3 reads CATSGTISIGGGETQYF. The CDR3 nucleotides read TGTGCCACCAGCGGAACGATCTCTATAGGCGGTGGAGAGACCCAGTACTTC.

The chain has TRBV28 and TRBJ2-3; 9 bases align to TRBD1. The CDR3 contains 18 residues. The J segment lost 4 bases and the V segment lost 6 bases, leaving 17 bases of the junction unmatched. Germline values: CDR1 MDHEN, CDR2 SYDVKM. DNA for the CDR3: TGTGCCAGCAGCCCCTCGTTTTGGACAGGGGAGGTTGCAGATACGCAGTATTTT. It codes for CASSPSFWTGEVADTQYF.

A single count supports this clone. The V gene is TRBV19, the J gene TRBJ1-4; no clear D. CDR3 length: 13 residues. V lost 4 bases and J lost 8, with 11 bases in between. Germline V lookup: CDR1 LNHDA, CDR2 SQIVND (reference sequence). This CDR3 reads CASSSFSREKLFF. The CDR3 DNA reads TGTGCCAGTAGTAGTTTCTCCCGGGAAAAACTGTTTTTT.

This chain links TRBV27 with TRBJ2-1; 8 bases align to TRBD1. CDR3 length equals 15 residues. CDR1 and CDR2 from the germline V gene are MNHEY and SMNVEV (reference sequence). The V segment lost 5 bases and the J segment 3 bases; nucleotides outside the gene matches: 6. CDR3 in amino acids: CASSADRESYNEQFF. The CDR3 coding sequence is TGTGCCAGCAGTGCGGACAGGGAGAGCTACAATGAGCAGTTCTTC.